The T cell receptor beta chain under discussion was sequenced for a study of vaccination effects on CD4 cells after COVID-19. Study overall: Samples collected post-vaccine were obtained a median of 72 days after the second dose.

On this clone itself: Its antigen is unknown.

Trimming took 11 bases from V and 3 from J, leaving 11 bases between them. This CDR3 region has 12 residues. Germline V gene data show CDR1 as MNHEY and CDR2 as SMNVEV (reference sequence). Only in-frame clones appear in the TCRdb table, and some are missing; sequencing was by immunoSEQ multiplex PCR. The profile covers approximately 28,000 clones, with over 70% appearing a single time and approximately 15% taken by the ten largest. Study results and limitations: Vaccine- and infection-induced clones showed marked clonal contraction late following vaccination.

Pools of viral peptides were used by the ViraFEST assay to expand antigen-specific CD4+ T cells ahead of sequencing. CD4+ T cells were isolated after 10 days of culture. Participants completed two doses of the BNT162b2 or mRNA-1273 vaccine. Vaccine recipients had no previous SARS-CoV-2 infection; their nucleocapsid antibodies were negative. The researchers cultured 1.5 million to 2.5 million PBMC per well with 7.5 to 10 IU/ml IL-2 and roughly 9.2 ug/ml peptides. This specimen was CD4+ T cells from PBMCs cultured with HCoV-229E spike peptides, taken after COVID-19 vaccination. This sequence was found in a human donor who received a COVID-19 vaccine. The chain couples TRBV27 to TRBJ1-5; D not certain. CDR3 nucleotide sequence: TGTGCCCCAGACCCGGCCAATCAGCCCCAGCATTTT. This gives the protein CAPDPANQPQHF.